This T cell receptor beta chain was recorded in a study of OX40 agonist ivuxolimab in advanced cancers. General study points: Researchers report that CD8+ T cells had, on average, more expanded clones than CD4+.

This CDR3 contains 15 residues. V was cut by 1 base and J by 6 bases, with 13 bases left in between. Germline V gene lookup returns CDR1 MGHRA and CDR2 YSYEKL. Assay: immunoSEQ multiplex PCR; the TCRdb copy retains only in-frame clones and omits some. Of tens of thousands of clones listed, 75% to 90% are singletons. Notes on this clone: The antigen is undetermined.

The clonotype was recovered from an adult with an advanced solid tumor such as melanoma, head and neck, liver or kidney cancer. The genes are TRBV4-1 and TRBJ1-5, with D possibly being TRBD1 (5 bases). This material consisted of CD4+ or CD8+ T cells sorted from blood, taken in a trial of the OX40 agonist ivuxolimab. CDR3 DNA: TGCGCCAGCAGCCAAGTGTCGAGGGGTGGTCAGCCCCAGCATTTT. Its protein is CASSQVSRGGQPQHF.